Listed below are T cell receptor beta chains from one sample, sequenced in a study of T cells in Graves' hyperthyroidism and ophthalmopathy. TCRdb analysed the multiplex PCR reads with MiXCR anew, one entry per CDR3 protein. The data contain about 530,000 distinct CDR3 sequences, roughly a sixth of them singletons. Sequencing was performed on blood. These receptors all stem from a woman younger than 30 with Graves' ophthalmopathy. The CDR3 runs from the conserved cysteine through the conserved F or W. D genes are given only for firm matches. Some rows have no size entry. The others give once, few or many, or a class for an expanded clone.

CDR3 protein	CDR3 DNA	J gene	V gene	clone size	D gene
CASSLATGFQPQHF	TGTGCCAGCAGTTTAGCCACAGGGTTTCAGCCCCAGCATTTT	TRBJ1-5	TRBV28	few	-
CAISSAGQGTYGYTF	TGTGCCATCAGTTCTGCTGGACAGGGGACCTATGGCTACACCTTC	TRBJ1-2	TRBV10-3	few	TRBD1
CASSLVWRLAGYTSSYNEQFF	TGTGCCAGCAGCTTAGTGTGGCGACTAGCGGGATACACTAGCTCCTACAATGAGCAGTTCTTC	TRBJ2-1	TRBV7-2	many	TRBD2
CATSSGGTDTDTQYF	TGTGCCACCAGCAGTGGAGGGACAGACACAGATACGCAGTATTTT	TRBJ2-3	TRBV15	many	-
CASSEASGFQPQHF	TGTGCCAGCAGTGAAGCCAGCGGTTTTCAGCCCCAGCATTTT	TRBJ1-5	TRBV6-1	many	-
CASSQGVSIEQFF	TGTGCCAGCAGTCAAGGGGTTAGTATTGAGCAGTTCTTC	TRBJ2-1	TRBV7-2	many	-
CAWSPGREMTEAFF	TGTGCCTGGAGTCCGGGACGGGAGATGACTGAAGCTTTCTTT	TRBJ1-1	TRBV30	many	-
CASSQAGVNYGYTF	TGCGCCAGCAGCCAAGCAGGAGTTAACTATGGCTACACCTTC	TRBJ1-2	TRBV4-1	-	-
CASSSGGGRGNTIYF	TGTGCCAGCAGCTCCGGCGGGGGCAGAGGAAACACCATATATTTT	TRBJ1-3	TRBV3-1	few	-
CASSRAGLAVEQYF	TGTGCCAGTAGTAGAGCGGGACTAGCTGTCGAGCAGTACTTC	TRBJ2-7	TRBV19	-	TRBD2
CSARVLRQILNEQFF	TGCAGTGCTAGAGTCCTTAGGCAGATCCTCAATGAGCAGTTCTTC	TRBJ2-1	TRBV20-1	many	-
CAWSSLGGREETQYF	TGTGCCTGGAGTTCACTGGGGGGGCGGGAAGAGACCCAGTACTTC	TRBJ2-5	TRBV30	-	-
CASSTPGTGNYEQYF	TGTGCCAGTAGTACCCCAGGGACAGGCAACTACGAGCAGTACTTC	TRBJ2-7	TRBV19	few	TRBD1
CASGYGEGEKLFF	TGTGCCAGCGGCTACGGTGAGGGGGAAAAACTGTTTTTT	TRBJ1-4	TRBV28	few	-
CSVTKGGRLNYGYTF	TGCAGTGTCACAAAGGGGGGCAGATTGAACTATGGCTACACCTTC	TRBJ1-2	TRBV20-1	-	-
CASRGQGNNYGYTF	TGTGCCAGCAGAGGACAGGGGAATAACTATGGCTACACCTTC	TRBJ1-2	TRBV6-1	many	TRBD1
CASSYDGTGGNEQYF	TGTGCCAGCAGTTACGACGGGACAGGGGGTAACGAGCAGTACTTC	TRBJ2-7	TRBV28	few	TRBD1
CASSYGTSGDNTGELFF	TGTGCCAGCAGTTACGGGACTAGCGGGGACAACACCGGGGAGCTGTTTTTT	TRBJ2-2	TRBV6-5	few	TRBD2
CASSLGLAGEGGELFF	TGTGCCAGCAGCCTGGGACTAGCGGGAGAGGGCGGGGAGCTGTTTTTT	TRBJ2-2	TRBV13	-	TRBD2
CASSSGRRGYQPQHF	TGTGCCAGCAGTTCTGGGCGACGGGGCTATCAGCCCCAGCATTTT	TRBJ1-5	TRBV28	-	-